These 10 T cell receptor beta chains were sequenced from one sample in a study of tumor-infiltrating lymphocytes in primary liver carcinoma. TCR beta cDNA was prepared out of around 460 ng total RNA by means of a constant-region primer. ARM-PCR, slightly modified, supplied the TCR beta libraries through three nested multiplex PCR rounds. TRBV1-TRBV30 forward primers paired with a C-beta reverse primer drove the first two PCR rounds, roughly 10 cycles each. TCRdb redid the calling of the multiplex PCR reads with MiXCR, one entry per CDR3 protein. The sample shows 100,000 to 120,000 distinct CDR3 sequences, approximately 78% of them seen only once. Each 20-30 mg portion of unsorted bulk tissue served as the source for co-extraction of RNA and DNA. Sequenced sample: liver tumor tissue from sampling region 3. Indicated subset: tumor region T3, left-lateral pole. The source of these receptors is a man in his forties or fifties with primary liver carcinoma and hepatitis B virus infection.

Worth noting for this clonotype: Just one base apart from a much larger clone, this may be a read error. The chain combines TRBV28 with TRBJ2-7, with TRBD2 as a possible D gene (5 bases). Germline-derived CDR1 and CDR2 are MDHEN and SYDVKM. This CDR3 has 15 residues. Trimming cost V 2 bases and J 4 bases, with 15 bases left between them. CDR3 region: CASSLRGSRRYEQYF. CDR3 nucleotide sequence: TGTGCCAGCAGTTTAAGAGGTAGCAGGAGGTACGAGCAGTACTTC.

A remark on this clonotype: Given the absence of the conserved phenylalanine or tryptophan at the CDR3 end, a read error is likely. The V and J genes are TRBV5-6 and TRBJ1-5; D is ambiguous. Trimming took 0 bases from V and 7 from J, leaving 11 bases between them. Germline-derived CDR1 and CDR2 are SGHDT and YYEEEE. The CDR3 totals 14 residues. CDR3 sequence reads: CASSLGRLKQPQHL. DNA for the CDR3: TGTGCCAGCAGCTTGGGGAGGCTAAAACAGCCCCAGCATTTA.

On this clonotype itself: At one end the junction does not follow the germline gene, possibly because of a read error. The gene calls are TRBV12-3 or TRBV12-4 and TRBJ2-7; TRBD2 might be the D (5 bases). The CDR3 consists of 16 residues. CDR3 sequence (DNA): TGTACCAGTAGTTTAGTCGCGGGTCTCGGTCTCTACGAGCAGTACTTT. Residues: CTSSLVAGLGLYEQYF.

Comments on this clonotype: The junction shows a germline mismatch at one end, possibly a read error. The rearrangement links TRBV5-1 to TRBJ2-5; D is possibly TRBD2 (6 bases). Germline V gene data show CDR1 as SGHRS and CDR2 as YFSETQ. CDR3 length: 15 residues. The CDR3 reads CASNPLGVGGEAQYF. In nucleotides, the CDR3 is TGCGCCAGCAACCCATTGGGGGTCGGGGGAGAGGCCCAGTACTTC.

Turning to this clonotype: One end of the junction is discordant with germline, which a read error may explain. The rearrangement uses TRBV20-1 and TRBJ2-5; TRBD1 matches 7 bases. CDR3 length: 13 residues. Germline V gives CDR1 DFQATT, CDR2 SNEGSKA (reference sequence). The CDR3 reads CSARINRGETQCF. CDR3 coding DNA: TGCAGTGCTAGGATAAACAGGGGCGAGACCCAGTGCTTC.

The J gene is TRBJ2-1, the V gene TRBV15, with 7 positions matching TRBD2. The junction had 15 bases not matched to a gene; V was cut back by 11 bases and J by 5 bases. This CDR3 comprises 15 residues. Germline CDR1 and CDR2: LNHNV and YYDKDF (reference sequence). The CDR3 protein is CAASRDREAHNEQFF. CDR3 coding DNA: TGTGCCGCTAGCAGAGATCGGGAGGCGCACAATGAGCAGTTCTTC.

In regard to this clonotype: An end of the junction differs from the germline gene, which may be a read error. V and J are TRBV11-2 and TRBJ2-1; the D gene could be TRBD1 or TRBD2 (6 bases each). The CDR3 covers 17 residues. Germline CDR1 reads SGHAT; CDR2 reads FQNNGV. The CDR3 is CASSLARGTNTYNEQLF. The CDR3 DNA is TGTGCCAGCAGCTTAGCCCGCGGGACAAATACCTACAATGAGCAGCTCTTC.

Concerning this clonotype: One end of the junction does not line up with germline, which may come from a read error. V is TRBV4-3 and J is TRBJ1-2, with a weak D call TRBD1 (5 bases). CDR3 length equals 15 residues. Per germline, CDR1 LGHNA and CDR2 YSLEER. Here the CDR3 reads CASSQRPGGFYDYTF. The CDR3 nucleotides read TGCGCCAGCAGCCAGAGACCCGGGGGATTCTATGACTACACCTTC.

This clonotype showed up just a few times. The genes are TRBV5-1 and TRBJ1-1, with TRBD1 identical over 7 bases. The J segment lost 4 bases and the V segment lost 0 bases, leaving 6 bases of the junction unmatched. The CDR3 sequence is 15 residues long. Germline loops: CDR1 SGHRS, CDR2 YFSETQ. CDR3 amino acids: CASSLDNQGGTEAFF. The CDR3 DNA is TGCGCCAGCAGCTTGGATAATCAGGGGGGCACTGAAGCTTTCTTT.

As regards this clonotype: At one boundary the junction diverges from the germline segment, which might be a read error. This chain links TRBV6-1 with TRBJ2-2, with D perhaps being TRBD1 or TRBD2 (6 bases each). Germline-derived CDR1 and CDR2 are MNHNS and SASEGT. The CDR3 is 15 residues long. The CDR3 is CATGRDTKNTGELFF. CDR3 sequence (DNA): TGTGCCACAGGGCGGGACACTAAGAACACCGGGGAACTGTTTTTT.